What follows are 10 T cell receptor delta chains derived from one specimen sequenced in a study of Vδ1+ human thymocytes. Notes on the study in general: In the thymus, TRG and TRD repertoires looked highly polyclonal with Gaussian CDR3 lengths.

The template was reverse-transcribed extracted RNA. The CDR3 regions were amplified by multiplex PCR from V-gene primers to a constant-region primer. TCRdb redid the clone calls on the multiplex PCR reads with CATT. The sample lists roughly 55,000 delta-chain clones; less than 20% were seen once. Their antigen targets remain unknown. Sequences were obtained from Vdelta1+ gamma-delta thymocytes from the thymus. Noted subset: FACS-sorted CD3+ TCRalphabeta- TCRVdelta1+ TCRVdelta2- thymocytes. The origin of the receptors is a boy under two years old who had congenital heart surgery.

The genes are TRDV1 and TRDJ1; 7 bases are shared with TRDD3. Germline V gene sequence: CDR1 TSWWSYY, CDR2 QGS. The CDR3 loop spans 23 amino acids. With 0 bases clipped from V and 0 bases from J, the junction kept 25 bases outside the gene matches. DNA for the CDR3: TGTGCTCTTGGGGAACTTTTGCCCTACCGGACGAGGAGACTGGGGAGCTACACCGATAAACTCATCTTT. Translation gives CALGELLPYRTRRLGSYTDKLIF.

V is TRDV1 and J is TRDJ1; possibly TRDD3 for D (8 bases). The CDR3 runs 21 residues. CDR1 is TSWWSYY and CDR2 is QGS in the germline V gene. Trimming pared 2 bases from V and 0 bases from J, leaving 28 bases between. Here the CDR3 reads CALGELPSFLTGGLYTDKLIF. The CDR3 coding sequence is TGTGCTCTTGGGGAATTGCCTTCCTTCTTGACTGGGGGCTTGTACACCGATAAACTCATCTTT.

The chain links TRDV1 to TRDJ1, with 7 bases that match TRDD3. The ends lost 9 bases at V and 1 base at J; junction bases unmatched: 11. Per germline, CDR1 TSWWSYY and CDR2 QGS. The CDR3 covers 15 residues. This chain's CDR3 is CALGGHWGLTDKLIF. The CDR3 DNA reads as TGTGCTCTAGGTGGCCACTGGGGCCTCACCGATAAACTCATCTTT.

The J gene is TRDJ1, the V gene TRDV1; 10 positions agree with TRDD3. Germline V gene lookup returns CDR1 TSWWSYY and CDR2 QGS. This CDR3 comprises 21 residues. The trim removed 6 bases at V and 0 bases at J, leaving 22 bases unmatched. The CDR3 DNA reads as TGTGCTCTTGGCCGAACCCTTCTGACTTATGACTGGGGGATGTACACCGATAAACTCATCTTT. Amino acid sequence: CALGRTLLTYDWGMYTDKLIF.

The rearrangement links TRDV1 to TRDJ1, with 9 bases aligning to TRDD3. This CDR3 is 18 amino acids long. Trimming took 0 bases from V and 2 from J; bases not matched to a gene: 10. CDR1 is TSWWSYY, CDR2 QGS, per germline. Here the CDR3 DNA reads TGTGCTCTTGGGGAACTCCAACTCCTGCTGGGGGATACCGATAAACTCATCTTT. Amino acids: CALGELQLLLGDTDKLIF.

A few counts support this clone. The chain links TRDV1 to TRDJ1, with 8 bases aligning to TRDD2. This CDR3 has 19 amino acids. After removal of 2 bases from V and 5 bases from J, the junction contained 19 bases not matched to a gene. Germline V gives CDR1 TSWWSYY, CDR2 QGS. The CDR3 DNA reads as TGTGCTCTTGGGGAATTAAGCACCTTCCTAGAATCCCTGGGAGATAAACTCATCTTT. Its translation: CALGELSTFLESLGDKLIF.

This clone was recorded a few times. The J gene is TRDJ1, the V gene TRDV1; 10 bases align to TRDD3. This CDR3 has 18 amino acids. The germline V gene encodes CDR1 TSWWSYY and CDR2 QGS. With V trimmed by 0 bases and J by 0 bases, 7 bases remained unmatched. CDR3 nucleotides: TGTGCTCTTGGGGAACTCAGGGGGATACGCATGTACACCGATAAACTCATCTTT. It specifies CALGELRGIRMYTDKLIF.

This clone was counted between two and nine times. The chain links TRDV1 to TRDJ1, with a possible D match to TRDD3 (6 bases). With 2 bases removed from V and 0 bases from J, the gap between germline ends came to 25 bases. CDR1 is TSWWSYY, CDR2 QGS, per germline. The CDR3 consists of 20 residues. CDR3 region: CALGERCGSGGKLYTDKLIF. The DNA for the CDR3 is TGTGCTCTTGGGGAAAGGTGCGGGTCCGGGGGAAAACTTTACACCGATAAACTCATCTTT.

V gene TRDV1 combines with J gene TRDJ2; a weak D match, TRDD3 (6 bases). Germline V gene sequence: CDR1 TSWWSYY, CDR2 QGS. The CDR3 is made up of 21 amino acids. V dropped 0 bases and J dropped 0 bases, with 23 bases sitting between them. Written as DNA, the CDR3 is TGTGCTCTTGGGGAACTCGCGCAACCTGGGGTCCACGGAGCTTTGACAGCACAACTCTTCTTT. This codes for CALGELAQPGVHGALTAQLFF.

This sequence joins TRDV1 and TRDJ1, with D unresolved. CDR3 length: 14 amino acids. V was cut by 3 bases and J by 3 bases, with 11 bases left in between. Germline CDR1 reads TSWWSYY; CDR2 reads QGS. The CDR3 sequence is CALGDLLEPDKLIF. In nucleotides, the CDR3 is TGTGCTCTTGGGGATCTCCTGGAGCCCGATAAACTCATCTTT.